A selection of T cell receptor beta chains follows, all from one sample in a study of glioma-infiltrating T cells. Via MiXCR, TCRdb re-called the multiplex PCR reads, giving one row per CDR3 protein. Among about 12,000 distinct CDR3 sequences listed, around a quarter were seen once. Source material: glioma tissue, nonneoplastic brain tissue, or PBMCs (not recorded which). The receptors derive from a human donor with low-grade glioma or glioblastoma, undergoing nonglioma brain surgery, or in good health (not recorded which). Each CDR3 is given with its conserved first and last residue. A D gene is named only where the DNA matches it firmly. Clone size, where shown, is once, few, many, or a class for clones that have expanded.

many TRBJ2-1 NA TRBV10-3 TGTGCCATCAGTGACCCCACTTTACGACCTAATGAGCAGTTCTTC CAISDPTLRPNEQFF
NA TRBJ2-3 TRBD1 TRBV11-2 TGTGCCAGCAGCCACCCAGGGGGCGAGTTCTTGGCAGATACGCAGTATTTT CASSHPGGEFLADTQYF
NA TRBJ2-7 NA TRBV5-1 TGCGCCAGCAGCCTAACCCTATCCCAGGAGCAGTACTTC CASSLTLSQEQYF
NA TRBJ1-4 TRBD1 TRBV19 TGTGCCAGTAGTATAGGGGACAGAGGATACGAAAAACTGTTTTTT CASSIGDRGYEKLFF
many TRBJ2-3 NA TRBV7-2 TGTGCCAGCAGCATACTAACGGCAGATACGCAGTATTTT CASSILTADTQYF
many TRBJ2-7 TRBD2 TRBV28 TGTGCCAGCCGCGGGGGGCCACCCTTCTACGAGCAGTACTTC CASRGGPPFYEQYF
many TRBJ1-2 NA TRBV6-6 TGTGCCAGCAGTTACATGGGGGGCGCGAATGGCTACACCTTC CASSYMGGANGYTF
few TRBJ2-3 NA TRBV30 TGTGCCTGGAAAACCGGAGATACGCAGTATTTT CAWKTGDTQYF
NA TRBJ1-2 TRBD1 TRBV19 TGTGCCAGTAGTATAGAGGCCAGGGGGCTGAATGGCTACACCTTC CASSIEARGLNGYTF
few TRBJ2-7 TRBD1 TRBV18 TGTGCCAGCAGGGGACAGGGTGCTTCCTACGAGCAGTACTTC CASRGQGASYEQYF
medium-sized TRBJ1-1 TRBD1 TRBV20-1 TGCAGTGCTCAGACAGGGGACACTGAAGCTTTCTTT CSAQTGDTEAFF
NA TRBJ1-4 NA TRBV4-1 TGCGCCAGCAGCCGGACTGCAACTAATGAAAAACTGTTTTTT CASSRTATNEKLFF
many TRBJ2-1 TRBD2 TRBV27 TGTGCCAGCAGTTCCAATAGCGGGAGCTCCTACAATGAGCAGTTCTTC CASSSNSGSSYNEQFF
many TRBJ2-7 NA TRBV12-3/TRBV12-4 TGTGCCAGCAGTTTACAACAGCAGCAGTACTTC CASSLQQQQYF
NA TRBJ2-1 NA TRBV7-9 TGTGCCAGCAGCTCCCCTCGGGGTTGGCATGAGCAGTTCTTC CASSSPRGWHEQFF
NA TRBJ2-1 TRBD2 TRBV6-1 TGTGCCAGCAGCCCTACGTCCAGCGGGAGAAGCTCCTACAATGAGCAGTTCTTC CASSPTSSGRSSYNEQFF
NA TRBJ2-3 NA TRBV10-1 TGCGCCAGCAGTGAGTCGTCGGACTACACAGATGCGCAGTATTTT CASSESSDYTDAQYF
many TRBJ1-5 NA TRBV27 TGTGCCAGCAAGTTAAGGCTCAATCAGCCCCAGCATTTT CASKLRLNQPQHF
NA TRBJ2-1 NA TRBV29-1 TGCAGCGGGGCGCGGGGAGGAGTATACGAGCAGTTCTTC CSGARGGVYEQFF
few TRBJ2-7 NA TRBV19 TGTGCCAGTAGTATACGTGAGCGCGGAGCAAAAGACTACGAGCAGTACTTC CASSIRERGAKDYEQYF
NA TRBJ1-6 TRBD1 TRBV19 TGTGCCAGTAGCCCGGGACAGGGTTGGACTTCACCCCTCCACTTT CASSPGQGWTSPLHF
many TRBJ2-3 NA TRBV20-1 TGCAGTGCTAGAGCGGGCCCCCTCGCAGATACGCAGTATTTT CSARAGPLADTQYF
once TRBJ1-5 NA TRBV7-9 TGTGCCAGCAGCTTCGACCGGGAGCCCCCGCATTTT CASSFDREPPHF
NA TRBJ2-5 NA TRBV6-1 TGTGCCAGCCCGGGGGCGAGCCAAGAGACCCAGTACTTC CASPGASQETQYF
NA TRBJ2-7 NA TRBV28 TGTGCCAGCAGTTTAATCCGCGGTAGCTCCTACGAGCAGTACTTC CASSLIRGSSYEQYF
NA TRBJ2-7 NA TRBV4-1 TGCGCCAGCAGCCAATCAATGGCCGGTTACGAGCAGTACTTC CASSQSMAGYEQYF
NA TRBJ2-5 NA TRBV7-9 TGTGCCAGCAGCTCCTCAGGGGTGATCCCCCAAGAGACCCAGTACTTC CASSSSGVIPQETQYF
many TRBJ2-5 TRBD2 TRBV20-1 TGCAGTGCCCCCCGGGCTAGCGGGAACCAAGAGACCCAGTACTTC CSAPRASGNQETQYF
NA TRBJ1-6 NA TRBV19 TGTGCCAGTAGCAATGACCGGAGGAATTCACCCCTCCACTTT CASSNDRRNSPLHF
many TRBJ1-1 NA TRBV6-4 TGTGCCAGCAGTGAGACAGAAGAGAACACTGAAGCTTTCTTT CASSETEENTEAFF
many TRBJ2-7 NA TRBV7-2 TGTGCCAGCAGCTTAGTCTTTCGGAACGAGCAGTACTTC CASSLVFRNEQYF
few TRBJ1-1 TRBD1 TRBV29-1 TGCAGCGTTGAGCCAGGGACAGCAGAAGCTTTCTTT CSVEPGTAEAFF
few TRBJ2-2 NA TRBV2 TGTGCCAGCAGTCCTCTTACCTGGGGCACCGGGGAGCTGTTTTTT CASSPLTWGTGELFF
many TRBJ1-3 NA TRBV29-1 TGCAGCGTTTGGAATACAGGGAGCTCTGGAAACACCATATATTTT CSVWNTGSSGNTIYF
NA TRBJ1-2 NA TRBV29-1 TGCAGCGTTGATGAGGGAAACAGGCGCTCCCAATATGGCTACACCTTC CSVDEGNRRSQYGYTF
many TRBJ1-2 NA TRBV12-3/TRBV12-4 TGTGCCAGCAGTTTCGGCTCCGCTAACTATGGCTACACCTTC CASSFGSANYGYTF
many TRBJ2-7 TRBD2 TRBV3-1 TGTGCCAGCAGCCTGGCGGGAGGGCACGAGCAGTACTTC CASSLAGGHEQYF
few TRBJ2-7 TRBD2 TRBV4-1 TGCGCCAGCAGCCAAGTTGGCCTAGCGGGAGGGAGGTACGAGCAGTACTTC CASSQVGLAGGRYEQYF
NA TRBJ2-2 TRBD2 TRBV5-1 TGCGCCAGCAGCTTCTTCAGCGGGATTTCGAACACCGGGGAGCTGTTTTTT CASSFFSGISNTGELFF
many TRBJ2-7 TRBD2 TRBV6-1 TGTGCCAGCAGTGAAGCACTAGCGGGAGCCTACGAGCAGTACTTC CASSEALAGAYEQYF